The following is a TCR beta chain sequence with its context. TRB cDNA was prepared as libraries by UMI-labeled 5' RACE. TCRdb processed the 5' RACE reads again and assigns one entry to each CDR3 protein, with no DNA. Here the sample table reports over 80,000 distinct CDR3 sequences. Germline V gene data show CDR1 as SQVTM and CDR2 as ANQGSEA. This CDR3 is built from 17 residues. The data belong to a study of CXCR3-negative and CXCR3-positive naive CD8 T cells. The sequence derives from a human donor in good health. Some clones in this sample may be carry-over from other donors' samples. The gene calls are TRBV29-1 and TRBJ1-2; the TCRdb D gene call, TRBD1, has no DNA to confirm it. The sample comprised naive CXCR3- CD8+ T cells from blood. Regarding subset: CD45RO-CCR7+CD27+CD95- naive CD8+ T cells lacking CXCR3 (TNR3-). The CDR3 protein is CSVELHPTGQLNYGYTF.